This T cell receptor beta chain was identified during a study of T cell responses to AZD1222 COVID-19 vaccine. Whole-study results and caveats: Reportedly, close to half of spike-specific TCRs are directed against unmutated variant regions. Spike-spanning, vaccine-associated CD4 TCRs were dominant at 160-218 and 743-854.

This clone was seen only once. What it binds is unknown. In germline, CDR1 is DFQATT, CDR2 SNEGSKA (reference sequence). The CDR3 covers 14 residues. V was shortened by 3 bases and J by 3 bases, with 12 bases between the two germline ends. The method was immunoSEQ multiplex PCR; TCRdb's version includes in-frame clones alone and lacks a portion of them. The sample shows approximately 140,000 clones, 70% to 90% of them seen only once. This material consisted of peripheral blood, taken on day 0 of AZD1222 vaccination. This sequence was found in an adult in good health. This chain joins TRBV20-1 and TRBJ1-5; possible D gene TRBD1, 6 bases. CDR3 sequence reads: CSASQGFINQPQHF. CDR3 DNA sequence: TGCAGTGCTAGTCAGGGGTTCATCAATCAGCCCCAGCATTTT.